This T cell receptor (beta chain) was sequenced in a study of blood T cell repertoires in COVID-19 (TCRdb year 2020). About the full investigation: Samples from collaborators originated in the United States, Italy and Spain and spanned both the acute and convalescent phases of COVID-19. The prospective study material was composed of cDNA or gDNA derived from T cells, B-cell-depleted T cells, or PBMCs. Where available, HLA class I and class II types were taken from metadata supplied by the sample provider and were not determined by assay-based typing. The repertoires were released in a freely available public database intended as a resource for research on the immune response to SARS-CoV-2. The dataset comprised deeply sampled blood TCRbeta repertoires from subjects exposed to, actively infected with, or recovered from COVID-19. A de-identified subject ID, COVID-19 status, age in years and sex were almost always included in the sample metadata. The samples were drawn from the first 160 participants of the ongoing ImmuneRACE study and from 1,254 subjects provided by 6 global collaborators.

CDR1 and CDR2, looked up from the germline V gene (reference sequence), are GTSNPN and SVGIG. Measured from the cysteine to the phenylalanine, the CDR3 is 13 residues long. Only the CDR3 DNA is retained, 39 bases long and in frame from the first base. V and J lose 1 base and 2 bases, and a span of 8 bases separates them. Concerning this clone: Its antigen is still unknown. One base away there is no much larger clone; base qualities are not given.

Participants in the prospective study were enrolled through a virtual design, were aged roughly 18 to 100 years, and lived in approximately 25 United States geographic areas. In the prospective study, participants were assigned to cohorts based on the clinical history participants reported in a screening survey and a study questionnaire. For ImmuneRACE Cohort 3, a participant was defined as recovered based on two consecutive negative NP/OP PCR tests, clearance by a healthcare professional, or resolution of symptoms. In the prospective study, whole blood, serum and a nasopharyngeal or oropharyngeal swab were collected from each participant by mobile phlebotomists. Prospective study participants could optionally give additional blood draws and questionnaires over an approximately 2-month period. Before DNA extraction, prospective study blood samples were shipped either frozen or at room temperature.

TCRbeta CDR3 regions were amplified from genomic DNA by means of the immunoSEQ Assay, a bias-controlled multiplex PCR. The study's processing was this. The number of nucleated cells in each sample was estimated by amplification of reference gene primers within the assay. Sequence reads were collapsed and filtered to measure the absolute abundance of every unique TCRbeta CDR3 rearrangement. Productive Simpson clonality was computed per sample as the square root of Simpson's diversity index over productive rearrangements. TCRdb mirrors the immuneACCESS table, restricted to in-frame sequences. Some clones are absent from its copies; in checked studies, under half trace to an unresolved V gene, and the reason for the others is unknown. V and J calls and clone size are as listed in that table; D and trimming were resolved from the DNA. The sample records 330,000 or so clones, approximately 88% of which are singletons. The biggest ten clones account for over 4.5% of the sample.

Results and caveats for the whole study, not just this receptor: Clinical and demographic metadata were provided uncurated, with the amount varying by source and participant.

This chain is built from TRBV30 and TRBJ1-2, with no confidently assigned D gene. This TCR derives from a man aged 30 to 45 who had recovered from COVID-19. Sequencing was carried out using PBMCs or T cells enriched from blood (not recorded which). The CDR3 protein: CAWSGPGNYGYTF. At the DNA level, the sequence is TGTGCCTGGAGTGGCCCGGGAAACTATGGCTACACCTTC.